Shown below are 18 T cell receptor beta chains from a single sample sequenced in a study of T cells after yellow fever vaccination. TCRdb re-called the 5' RACE reads with MiXCR, one entry per CDR3 protein. The sample contains around 180,000 distinct CDR3 sequences, roughly 6.4% of which appear only once. Material: CD4+ T cells sorted from PBMCs, obtained on the day of the first yellow fever vaccination. These receptors all stem from a man younger than 35 who received the YFV17D yellow fever vaccine.

This clonotype was observed at least ten times. This chain joins TRBV7-2 and TRBJ2-4, with TRBD1 matching 7 bases. CDR1 and CDR2 from the germline V gene are SGHTA and FQGNSA. The CDR3 runs 14 residues. Germline trimming cut 1 base from V and 8 bases from J; bases unmatched to any gene: 5. In nucleotides, the CDR3 is TGTGCCAGCAGCTTAGTACAGGGGCCGGACATTCAGTACTTC. Residues: CASSLVQGPDIQYF.

This clonotype was counted many times. V usage is TRBV29-1 and J usage is TRBJ2-3; 10 bases are shared with TRBD2. The CDR3 loop spans 17 amino acids. Germline V CDR1 and CDR2: SQVTM, ANQGSEA. With V trimmed by 6 bases and J by 0 bases, 12 bases remained unmatched. In DNA form, the CDR3 reads TGCAGCGTCAGGTATAGCGGGGGGCCGGCCAGCACAGATACGCAGTATTTT. The encoded protein is CSVRYSGGPASTDTQYF.

This clonotype has a count of ten or more. This chain connects TRBV25-1 to TRBJ2-5; D remains unclear. The germline V gene encodes CDR1 MGHDK and CDR2 SYGVNS. V was pared by 4 bases and J by 4 bases, with 10 bases between. CDR3 length: 13 residues. In nucleotides, the CDR3 is TGTGCCAGCAGTGCGTCAGCGTCAGAGACCCAGTACTTC. It is translated as CASSASASETQYF.

This clonotype was counted ten times or more. The chain links TRBV5-1 to TRBJ2-7; 7 positions agree with TRBD1. The CDR3 consists of 14 residues. J lost 6 bases, V lost 2 bases, and 8 bases had no gene match. Germline assignment: CDR1 SGHRS and CDR2 YFSETQ. CDR3 DNA: TGCGCCAGCAGCTTCCGACAGGGACCTTCCGAGCAGTACTTC. It yields the protein CASSFRQGPSEQYF.

In this sample, this clonotype turned up many times. The rearrangement joins TRBV5-1 to TRBJ2-7; D remains unclear. CDR3 size: 13 residues. Trimming cost V 3 bases and J 2 bases, with 9 bases left between them. The V gene's germline CDR1 is SGHRS and CDR2 YFSETQ. The CDR3 reads CASSSRTAYEQYF. In nucleotides, the CDR3 is TGCGCCAGCAGCTCTCGCACCGCCTACGAGCAGTACTTC.

This clonotype was counted at least ten times. The chain is built from TRBV20-1 and TRBJ2-5, with 10 bases fitting TRBD2. V trimming: 3 bases; J trimming: 5 bases; junction bases outside the gene matches: 6. The CDR3 has 14 residues. Germline CDR1 and CDR2: DFQATT and SNEGSKA (reference sequence). The chain's CDR3 is CSASQRGGDETQYF. The CDR3 nucleotides are TGCAGTGCTAGCCAGCGGGGGGGCGACGAGACCCAGTACTTC.

This clonotype was observed at least ten times. This CDR3 is CASGGAYNEQFF. The CDR3 nucleotides read TGTGCCAGCGGGGGGGCCTACAATGAGCAGTTCTTC. The chain uses TRBV7-2 and TRBJ2-1; 7 bases align to TRBD2. The germline V gene has CDR1 SGHTA and CDR2 FQGNSA. V lost 8 bases to trimming and J lost 2 bases; unmatched junction nucleotides: 0. The CDR3 loop spans 12 amino acids.

This clonotype was counted at least ten times. The J gene is TRBJ2-3, the V gene TRBV7-9; a possible D gene is TRBD1 (5 bases). Looked up from germline, CDR1 is SEHNR and CDR2 is FQNEAQ (reference sequence). Trimming left V 6 bases short and J 0 bases short, with 10 bases between. The CDR3 totals 14 residues. The CDR3 sequence: CASRYRQSTDTQYF. The CDR3 DNA follows: TGTGCCAGCAGGTACCGACAGAGCACAGATACGCAGTATTTT.

This clonotype was picked up many times. The chain joins TRBV11-2 to TRBJ2-1; D unresolved. Germline CDR1 SGHAT, CDR2 FQNNGV. CDR3 size: 12 residues. V was shortened by 1 base and J by 10 bases, with 8 bases between the two germline ends. The CDR3, as DNA: TGTGCCAGCAGCTTAGGGGTAGAGGAGCAGTTCTTC. Its protein is CASSLGVEEQFF.

The rearrangement uses TRBV6-2 or TRBV6-3 and TRBJ2-5, with a tentative D call TRBD2 (5 bases). The V and J ends lost 2 bases and 5 bases respectively, with 15 bases between them. Germline assignment: CDR1 MNHEY and CDR2 SVGEGT. CDR3 length: 15 amino acids. CDR3: CASSYGLGSTETQYF. CDR3 nucleotide sequence: TGTGCCAGCAGTTACGGCCTGGGGAGTACGGAGACCCAGTACTTC.

The J gene is TRBJ2-2, the V gene TRBV7-9; 14 bases are shared with TRBD2. The germline gives CDR1 SEHNR, CDR2 FQNEAQ (reference sequence). This CDR3 comprises 17 residues. V lost 6 bases and J lost 4; bases outside the gene matches: 7. CDR3 residues: CASRLTSGGAGTGELFF. The CDR3 bases are TGTGCCAGCAGACTGACTAGCGGGGGGGCCGGCACCGGGGAGCTGTTTTTT.

The table lists this clonotype with a few counts. The gene calls are TRBV24-1 and TRBJ1-4; 8 positions match TRBD1. V lost 9 bases to trimming and J lost 0 bases; unmatched junction nucleotides: 8. The CDR3 has 16 residues. Germline V CDR1 and CDR2: KGHDR, SFDVKD. Here the CDR3 reads CATAGTGPATNEKLFF. The CDR3 bases are TGTGCCACCGCCGGGACAGGCCCCGCAACTAATGAAAAACTGTTTTTT.

CDR3 nucleotides: TGCGCCAGCAGCCCGGACAGGGGGAGCTCTGGAAACACCATATATTTT. Amino acids: CASSPDRGSSGNTIYF. The chain combines TRBV5-1 with TRBJ1-3, with 10 bases lining up with TRBD1. Germline V gives CDR1 SGHRS, CDR2 YFSETQ. CDR3 length: 16 residues. Trimming took 4 bases from V and 0 from J; bases not matched to a gene: 4.

This clonotype has at least ten counts. The genes are TRBV7-2 and TRBJ1-2, with D possibly being TRBD1 (6 bases). Germline V lookup: CDR1 SGHTA, CDR2 FQGNSA. V lost 4 bases and J 7 bases, leaving 16 bases between the germline ends. The CDR3 has 14 amino acids. CDR3 nucleotide sequence: TGTGCCAGCAGCTCGCGACAGGTCTTTCTTGGCTACACCTTC. Translation: CASSSRQVFLGYTF.

The rearrangement links TRBV5-1 to TRBJ2-2; D may be TRBD1 (5 bases). The CDR3 is 14 residues long. CDR1 and CDR2 (germline): SGHRS, YFSETQ. Trimming took 2 bases from V and 5 from J, leaving 10 bases between them. CDR3 DNA: TGCGCCAGCAGCTTCTTTCAGGGAACCGGGGAGCTGTTTTTT. Its translation is CASSFFQGTGELFF. The whole variable domain, filled in from reference TRBV5-1 and TRBJ2-2, reads KAGVTQTPRYLIKTRGQQVTLSCSPISGHRSVSWYQQTPGQGLQFLFEYFSETQRNKGNFPGRFSGRQFSNSRSEMNVSTLELGDSALYLCASSFFQGTGELFFGEGSRLTVL.

At least ten counts were recorded for this clonotype. The genes are TRBV7-9 and TRBJ1-1; D is unclear. With 4 bases removed from V and 9 bases from J, the gap between germline ends came to 9 bases. The CDR3 runs 11 residues. Germline V gene lookup returns CDR1 SEHNR and CDR2 FQNEAQ (reference sequence). The CDR3 region is CASSSEDQAFF. The CDR3 DNA follows: TGTGCCAGCAGCTCGGAAGATCAAGCTTTCTTT.

This clonotype came up a few times. The chain links TRBV7-2 to TRBJ1-1, with D tentatively TRBD1 (6 bases). This CDR3 contains 14 residues. V shed 5 bases and J shed 1 base, with 11 bases lying between them. Germline-derived CDR1 and CDR2 are SGHTA and FQGNSA. CDR3 loop: CASSVQGSNTEAFF. CDR3 DNA sequence: TGTGCCAGCAGCGTACAGGGCTCGAACACTGAAGCTTTCTTT.

In this sample, this clonotype turned up many times. The chain combines TRBV28 with TRBJ2-1; D uncertain. The CDR3 spans 12 residues. V dropped 1 base and J dropped 4 bases, with 2 bases sitting between them. CDR1 and CDR2 (germline): MDHEN, SYDVKM. CDR3 in DNA: TGTGCCAGCAGTTTATTTTACAATGAGCAGTTCTTC. This encodes CASSLFYNEQFF.